This passage covers 10 T cell receptor beta chains from one sample sequenced in a study of T cell responses to AZD1222 COVID-19 vaccine. Repertoires were generated with immunoSEQ multiplex PCR, while TCRdb's copy carries only in-frame clones and drops some. This table has 100,000 to 150,000 clones, under 90% appearing once. The sequences come from peripheral blood, collected on day 0 of AZD1222 vaccination. The receptor set was obtained from an adult in good health.

This rearrangement joins TRBV7-9 to TRBJ1-2; TRBD1 agrees at 7 bases. This CDR3 region has 15 residues. V dropped 3 bases and J dropped 6; count of bases not matched to a gene: 10. CDR1 SEHNR and CDR2 FQNEAQ come from the germline V gene (reference sequence). The CDR3 DNA sequence: TGTGCCAGCAGCTTCTGGGAGGGGGCTACCGATGGCTACACCTTC. The encoded protein is CASSFWEGATDGYTF.

The chain joins TRBV5-8 to TRBJ1-4; D not certain. V shed 3 bases and J shed 6 bases, with 12 bases lying between them. The CDR3 is 14 amino acids. From germline, CDR1 is SGHTS and CDR2 YDEGEE. Here the CDR3 DNA reads TGTGCCAGCAGCTCCATAAAACAGTATGAAAAACTGTTTTTT. Protein product: CASSSIKQYEKLFF.

This clone was picked up a small number of times. The chain has TRBV6-6 and TRBJ1-1, with D unresolved. The length of the CDR3 is 16 residues. V was shortened by 3 bases and J by 1 base, with 15 bases between the two germline ends. Germline V gene lookup returns CDR1 MNHNY and CDR2 SVGAGI (reference sequence). The CDR3 reads CASSYKVANWNTEAFF. The CDR3 region has the DNA TGTGCCAGCAGTTATAAGGTCGCGAATTGGAACACTGAAGCTTTCTTT.

The J gene is TRBJ2-3, the V gene TRBV5-1, with 12 bases fitting TRBD1. The CDR3 spans 15 residues. CDR1 and CDR2 from the germline V gene are SGHRS and YFSETQ. V trimming: 4 bases; J trimming: 4 bases; junction bases outside the gene matches: 4. CDR3 sequence (DNA): TGCGCCAGCAGCAAGGGACAGGGGGCTTCAGATACGCAGTATTTT. Residues: CASSKGQGASDTQYF.

In this sample, this clone turned up a few times. The V call is TRBV2, the J call TRBJ2-2; maybe TRBD1 (8 bases). Trimming removed 6 bases at V and 1 base at J, with 12 bases between. The germline V gene encodes CDR1 SNHLY and CDR2 FYNNEI. The CDR3 extends over 15 amino acids. The chain's CDR3 is CASRSGTGNTGELFF. The CDR3 nucleotides are TGTGCCAGCAGGAGCGGGACAGGGAACACCGGGGAGCTGTTTTTT.

V gene TRBV7-2 combines with J gene TRBJ1-1; D not resolved. The V end lost 1 base, the J end lost 1 base, and 7 bases lay between the germline ends. The CDR3 totals 14 residues. Germline CDR1 SGHTA, CDR2 FQGNSA. CDR3 sequence reads: CASSLERGNTEAFF. The CDR3 nucleotides read TGTGCCAGCAGCTTAGAAAGAGGGAACACTGAAGCTTTCTTT. Using reference TRBV7-2 and TRBJ1-1 for the parts outside the CDR3, the full variable domain is GAGVSQSPSNKVTEKGKDVELRCDPISGHTALYWYRQSLGQGLEFLIYFQGNSAPDKSGLPSDRFSAERTGGSVSTLTIQRTQQEDSAVYLCASSLERGNTEAFFGQGTRLTVV.

The chain has TRBV20-1 and TRBJ2-2, with 10 bases identical to TRBD2. Unmatched junction bases numbered 8, after V lost 3 bases and J lost 7 bases. CDR1 DFQATT and CDR2 SNEGSKA come from the germline V gene (reference sequence). The CDR3 is made up of 15 amino acids. The CDR3 spells CSASQAGGLFGELFF. As DNA, the CDR3 is TGCAGTGCTAGTCAAGCGGGGGGGCTTTTCGGGGAGCTGTTTTTT.

The chain carries TRBV10-3 and TRBJ1-2; 9 nucleotides match TRBD1. V shed 6 bases, J shed 8 bases, and the junction held 4 bases outside the gene matches. The germline V gene encodes CDR1 ENHRY and CDR2 SYGVKD. This CDR3 is built from 12 residues. CDR3 DNA sequence: TGTGCCATCAGCCCGGGACAGGGAGGCTACACCTTC. Its protein product is CAISPGQGGYTF.

The table lists this clone with a count of one. The chain couples TRBV18 to TRBJ2-2; D not certain. CDR1 and CDR2 (germline): KGHSH, LQKENI. Trimming removed 2 bases from V and 4 bases from J, with 11 bases in between. This CDR3 is built from 15 residues. This chain's CDR3 is CASSPGHYGTGELFF. CDR3 nucleotides: TGTGCCAGCTCACCAGGGCACTACGGCACCGGGGAGCTGTTTTTT.

This clone showed up just a few times. The V gene is TRBV5-1, the J gene TRBJ2-1; 10 bases map to TRBD2. The ends lost 0 bases at V and 4 bases at J; junction bases unmatched: 10. This CDR3 region has 18 residues. The germline gives CDR1 SGHRS, CDR2 YFSETQ. The DNA of the CDR3 is TGCGCCAGCAGCTTGGAACTAGCGGGGTCCCCCCTTTACAATGAGCAGTTCTTC. Amino acid sequence: CASSLELAGSPLYNEQFF.